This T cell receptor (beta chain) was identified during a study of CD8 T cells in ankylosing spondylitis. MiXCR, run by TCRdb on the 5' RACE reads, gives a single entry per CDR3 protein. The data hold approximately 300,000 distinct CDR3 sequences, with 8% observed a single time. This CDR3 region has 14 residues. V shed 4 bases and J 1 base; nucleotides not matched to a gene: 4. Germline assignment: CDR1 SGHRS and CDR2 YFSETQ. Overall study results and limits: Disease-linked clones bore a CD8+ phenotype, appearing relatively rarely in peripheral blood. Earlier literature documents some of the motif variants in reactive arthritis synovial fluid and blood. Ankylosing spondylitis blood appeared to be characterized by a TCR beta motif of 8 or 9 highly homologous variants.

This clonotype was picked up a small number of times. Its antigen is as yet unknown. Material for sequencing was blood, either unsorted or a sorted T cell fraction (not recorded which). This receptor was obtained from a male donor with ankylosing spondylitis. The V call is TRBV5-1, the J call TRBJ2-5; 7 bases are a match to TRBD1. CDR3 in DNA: TGCGCCAGCAGCATACGGACAGGCCAAGAGACCCAGTACTTC. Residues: CASSIRTGQETQYF.